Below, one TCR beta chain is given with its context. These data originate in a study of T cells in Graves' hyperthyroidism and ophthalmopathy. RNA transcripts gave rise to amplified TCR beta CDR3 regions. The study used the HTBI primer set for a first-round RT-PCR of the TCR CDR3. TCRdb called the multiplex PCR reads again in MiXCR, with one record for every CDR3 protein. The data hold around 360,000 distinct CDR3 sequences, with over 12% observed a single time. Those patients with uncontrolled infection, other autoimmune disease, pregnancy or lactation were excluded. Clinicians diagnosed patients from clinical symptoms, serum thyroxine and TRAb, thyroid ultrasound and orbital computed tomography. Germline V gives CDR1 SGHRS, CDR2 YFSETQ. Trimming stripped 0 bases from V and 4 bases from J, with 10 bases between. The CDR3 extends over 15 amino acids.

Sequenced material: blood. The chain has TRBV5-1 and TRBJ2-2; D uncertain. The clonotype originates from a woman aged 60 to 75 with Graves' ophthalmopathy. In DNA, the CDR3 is TGCGCCAGCAGCTTGGAAGGGTCGGTCACCGGGGAGCTGTTTTTT. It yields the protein CASSLEGSVTGELFF.